This T cell receptor beta chain is drawn from a study of cytomegalovirus exposure and HLA in healthy donors. Whole-study results and caveats: The likely explanation for a cluster of highly shared sequence variants was sequencing artifact. When a later analysis compared HLA-associated TCR beta chains with equally common others, the HLA-associated chains turned out to be more clonally expanded and to have lower generation probabilities. In vitro testing confirmed a few CMV-associated chains as specific for CMV antigens.

The V and J ends lost 3 bases and 5 bases, in that order; junction bases with no gene match: 8. The CDR3 spans 14 residues. Looked up from germline, CDR1 is GTSNPN and CDR2 is SVGIG (reference sequence). Primers included in the PCR were 60 Vbeta and 13 Jbeta primers. TCRdb keeps only in-frame clones here, not all; method: immunoSEQ multiplex PCR. The sample yields about 120,000 clones, around 80% seen once. Remarks on this clone: Antigen: not known.

The source of this sequence is a female donor in good health and CMV-seropositive. The rearrangement uses TRBV30 and TRBJ2-5; the match to TRBD2 covers 8 bases. Sequenced material: PBMCs. The CDR3 DNA is TGTGCCTGGAGGGTTAGCGGGGCGGGGGAGACCCAGTACTTC. Translating it yields CAWRVSGAGETQYF.